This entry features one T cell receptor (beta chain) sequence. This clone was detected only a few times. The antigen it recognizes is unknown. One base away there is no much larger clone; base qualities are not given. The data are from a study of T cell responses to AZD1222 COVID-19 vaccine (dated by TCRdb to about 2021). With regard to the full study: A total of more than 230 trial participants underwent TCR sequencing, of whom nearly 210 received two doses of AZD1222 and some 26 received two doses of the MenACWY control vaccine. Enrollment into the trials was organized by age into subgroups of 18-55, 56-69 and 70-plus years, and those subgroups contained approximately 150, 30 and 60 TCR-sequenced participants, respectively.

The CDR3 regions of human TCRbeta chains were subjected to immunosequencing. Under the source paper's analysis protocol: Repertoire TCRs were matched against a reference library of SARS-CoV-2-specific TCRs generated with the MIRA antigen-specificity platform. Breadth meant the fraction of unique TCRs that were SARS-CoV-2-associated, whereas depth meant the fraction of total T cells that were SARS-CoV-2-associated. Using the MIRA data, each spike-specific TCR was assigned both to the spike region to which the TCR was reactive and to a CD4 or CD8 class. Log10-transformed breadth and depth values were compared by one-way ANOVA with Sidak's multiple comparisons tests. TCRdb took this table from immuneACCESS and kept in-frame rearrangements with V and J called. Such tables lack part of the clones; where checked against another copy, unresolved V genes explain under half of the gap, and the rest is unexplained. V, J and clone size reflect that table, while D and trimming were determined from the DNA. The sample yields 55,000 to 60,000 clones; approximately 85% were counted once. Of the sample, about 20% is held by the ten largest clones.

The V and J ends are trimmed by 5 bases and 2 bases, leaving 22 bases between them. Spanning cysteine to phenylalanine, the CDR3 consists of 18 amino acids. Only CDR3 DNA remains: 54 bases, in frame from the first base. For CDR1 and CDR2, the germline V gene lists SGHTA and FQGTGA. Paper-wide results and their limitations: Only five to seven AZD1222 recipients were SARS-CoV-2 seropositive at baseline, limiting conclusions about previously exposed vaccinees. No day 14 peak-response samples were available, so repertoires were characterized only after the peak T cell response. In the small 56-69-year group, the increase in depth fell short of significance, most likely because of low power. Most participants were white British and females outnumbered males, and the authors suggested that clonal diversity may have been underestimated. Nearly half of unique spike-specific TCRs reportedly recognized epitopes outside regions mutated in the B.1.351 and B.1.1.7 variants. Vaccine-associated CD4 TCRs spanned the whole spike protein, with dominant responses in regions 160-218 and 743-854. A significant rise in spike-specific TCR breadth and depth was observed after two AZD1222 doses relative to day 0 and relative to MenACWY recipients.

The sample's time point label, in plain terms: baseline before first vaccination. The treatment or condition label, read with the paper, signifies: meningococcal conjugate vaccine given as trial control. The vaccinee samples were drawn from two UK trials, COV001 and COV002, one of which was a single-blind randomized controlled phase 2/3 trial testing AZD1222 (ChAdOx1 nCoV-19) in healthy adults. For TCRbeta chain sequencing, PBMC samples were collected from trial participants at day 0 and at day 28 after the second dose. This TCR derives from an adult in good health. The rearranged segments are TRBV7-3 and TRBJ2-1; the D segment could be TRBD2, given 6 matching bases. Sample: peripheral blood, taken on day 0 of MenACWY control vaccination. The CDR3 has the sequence CASSAGTAGPTAYNEQFF. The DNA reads TGTGCCAGCAGCGCCGGGACTGCCGGACCTACCGCCTACAATGAGCAGTTCTTC.